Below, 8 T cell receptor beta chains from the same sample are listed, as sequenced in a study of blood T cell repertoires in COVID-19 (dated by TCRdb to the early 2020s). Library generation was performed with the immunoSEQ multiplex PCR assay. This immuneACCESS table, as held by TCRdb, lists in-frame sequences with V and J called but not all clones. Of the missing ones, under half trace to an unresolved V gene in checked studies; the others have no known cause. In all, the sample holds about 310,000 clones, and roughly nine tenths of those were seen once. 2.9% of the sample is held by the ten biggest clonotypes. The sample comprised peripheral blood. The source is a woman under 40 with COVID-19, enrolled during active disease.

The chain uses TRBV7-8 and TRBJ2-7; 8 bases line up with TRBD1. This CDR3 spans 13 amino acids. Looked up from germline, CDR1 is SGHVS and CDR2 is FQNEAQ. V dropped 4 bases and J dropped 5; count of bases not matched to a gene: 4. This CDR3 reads CASSSGQDHEQYF. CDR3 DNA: TGTGCCAGCAGCTCGGGACAGGACCACGAGCAGTACTTC.

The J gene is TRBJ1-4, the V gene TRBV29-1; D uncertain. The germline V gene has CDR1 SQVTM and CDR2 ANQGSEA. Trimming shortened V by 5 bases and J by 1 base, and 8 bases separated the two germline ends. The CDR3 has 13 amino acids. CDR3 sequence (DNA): TGCAGCGTTTTCAGCGGAACTAATGAAAAACTGTTTTTT. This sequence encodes CSVFSGTNEKLFF.

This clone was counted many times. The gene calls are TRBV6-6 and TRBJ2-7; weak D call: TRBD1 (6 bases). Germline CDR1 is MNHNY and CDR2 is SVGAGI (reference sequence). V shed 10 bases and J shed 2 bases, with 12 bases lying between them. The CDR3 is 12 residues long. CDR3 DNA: TGTGCCACCACGGACAGTACCTACGAGCAGTACTTC. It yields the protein CATTDSTYEQYF.

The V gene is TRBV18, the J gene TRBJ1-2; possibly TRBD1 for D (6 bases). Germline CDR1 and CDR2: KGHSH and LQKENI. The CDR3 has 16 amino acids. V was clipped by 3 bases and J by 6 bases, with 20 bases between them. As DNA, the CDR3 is TGTGCCAGCTCACCCAGCGAGGGGGGGCGCCGGGATGGCTACACCTTC. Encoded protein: CASSPSEGGRRDGYTF.

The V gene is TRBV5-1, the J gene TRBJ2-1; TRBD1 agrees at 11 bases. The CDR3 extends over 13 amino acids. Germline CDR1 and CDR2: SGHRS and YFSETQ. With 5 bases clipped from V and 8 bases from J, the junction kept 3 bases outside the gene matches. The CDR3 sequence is CASRGQGVDEQFF. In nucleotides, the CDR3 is TGCGCCAGCAGGGGACAGGGGGTAGATGAGCAGTTCTTC.

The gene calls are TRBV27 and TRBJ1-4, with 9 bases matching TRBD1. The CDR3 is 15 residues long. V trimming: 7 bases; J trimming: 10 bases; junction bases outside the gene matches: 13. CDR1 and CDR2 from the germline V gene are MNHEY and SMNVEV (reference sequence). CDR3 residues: CASTLTGQGLGKLFF. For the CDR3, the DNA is TGTGCCAGCACCCTGACGGGACAGGGTTTGGGAAAACTGTTTTTT.

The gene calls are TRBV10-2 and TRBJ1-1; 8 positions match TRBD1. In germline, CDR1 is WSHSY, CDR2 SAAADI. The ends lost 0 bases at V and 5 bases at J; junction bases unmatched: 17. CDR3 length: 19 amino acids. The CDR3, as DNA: TGCGCCAGCAGTGAGTCCCCCCGACAGGGGCGAGGAGTTGGTACTGAAGCTTTCTTT. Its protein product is CASSESPRQGRGVGTEAFF.

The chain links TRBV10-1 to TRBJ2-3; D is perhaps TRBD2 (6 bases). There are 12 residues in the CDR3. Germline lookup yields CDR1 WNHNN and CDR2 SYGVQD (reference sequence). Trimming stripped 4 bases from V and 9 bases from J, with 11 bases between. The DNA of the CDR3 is TGCGCCAGCAGTGGGGAGGTGGGGACGCAGTATTTT. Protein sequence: CASSGEVGTQYF.